Shown below are 30 T cell receptor beta chains from a single sample sequenced in a study of blood T cell repertoires in COVID-19 (dated by TCRdb to the early 2020s). The library was made by the immunoSEQ multiplex PCR assay. This immuneACCESS table, as held by TCRdb, lists in-frame sequences with V and J called but not all clones. Of the missing ones, under half trace to an unresolved V gene in checked studies; the others have no known cause. The sample table lists over 150,000 clones, around 90% of them with a count of one. About 2.6% of the sample lies in the top ten. The sample comprised peripheral blood. All receptors come from a woman of 80 years or more with COVID-19, enrolled during active disease.

In this sample, this clone turned up a few times. The chain links TRBV28 to TRBJ2-7; unclear D gene. Per the germline V gene, CDR1 is MDHEN and CDR2 is SYDVKM. With 3 bases removed from V and 4 bases from J, the gap between germline ends came to 7 bases. There are 12 residues in the CDR3. The CDR3 region has the DNA TGTGCCAGCAGTTTGGGCCAATACGAGCAGTACTTC. It yields the protein CASSLGQYEQYF.

This chain links TRBV7-2 with TRBJ1-1; 8 nucleotides match TRBD1. The CDR3 spans 16 residues. Trimming cost V 1 base and J 0 bases; bases outside gene matches: 4. CDR1 is SGHTA and CDR2 is FQGNSA in the germline V gene. CDR3 protein: CASSLDRQGLNTEAFF. DNA for the CDR3: TGTGCCAGCAGCTTAGACAGACAGGGGTTGAACACTGAAGCTTTCTTT.

This chain joins TRBV28 and TRBJ1-2; 7 nucleotides agree with TRBD1. This CDR3 is built from 13 residues. The trim removed 4 bases at V and 5 bases at J, leaving 4 bases unmatched. CDR1 and CDR2 from the germline V gene are MDHEN and SYDVKM. The CDR3 sequence: CASSSTGLYGYTF. The DNA for the CDR3 is TGTGCCAGCAGTTCGACAGGGCTTTATGGCTACACCTTC.

The CDR3 reads CASSELGASNYGYTF. Here the CDR3 DNA reads TGTGCCAGCAGTGAATTGGGGGCCTCTAACTATGGCTACACCTTC. The V and J genes are TRBV2 and TRBJ1-2; D might be TRBD1 (6 bases). Trimming stripped 2 bases from V and 0 bases from J, with 10 bases between. The CDR3 consists of 15 residues. The germline gives CDR1 SNHLY, CDR2 FYNNEI.

This clone has only one observation. The genes are TRBV27 and TRBJ2-3; 9 positions agree with TRBD1. CDR1 and CDR2 (germline): MNHEY, SMNVEV (reference sequence). J was trimmed by 4 bases and V by 6 bases; bases with no gene match: 14. The CDR3 is 17 amino acids. As DNA, the CDR3 is TGTGCCAGCAGCTTACTGGGCACGACAGGGGGGGCAGATACGCAGTATTTT. The encoded protein is CASSLLGTTGGADTQYF.

The chain carries TRBV5-8 and TRBJ2-1; the match to TRBD2 covers 10 bases. The CDR3 is made up of 15 amino acids. Germline V gene data show CDR1 as SGHTS and CDR2 as YDEGEE. The J segment lost 5 bases and the V segment lost 2 bases, leaving 4 bases of the junction unmatched. The CDR3 DNA sequence: TGTGCCAGCAGCTTCGGGACTAGCGAGCACAATGAGCAGTTCTTC. As protein: CASSFGTSEHNEQFF.

The CDR3 nucleotides read TGTGCCAGCAGCCAAGTTGGGACAGGAACCTACGAGCAGTACTTC. It codes for CASSQVGTGTYEQYF. The chain has TRBV3-1 (or the pseudogene TRBV3-2) and TRBJ2-7; the match to TRBD1 covers 8 bases. CDR3 size: 15 residues. V shed 1 base, J shed 2 bases, and the junction held 4 bases outside the gene matches. The germline V gene has CDR1 LGHDT and CDR2 YNNKEL (reference sequence).

The chain uses TRBV7-9 and TRBJ1-1; weak D call: TRBD1 (5 bases). The CDR3 runs 15 residues. V shed 2 bases and J shed 4 bases, with 14 bases lying between them. Germline CDR1 SEHNR, CDR2 FQNEAQ (reference sequence). CDR3 amino acids: CASSLREAGRTEAFF. For the CDR3, the DNA is TGTGCCAGCAGCTTACGCGAGGCAGGGCGCACTGAAGCTTTCTTT.

The chain carries TRBV7-3 and TRBJ2-6, with unresolved D. CDR3 size: 13 residues. Germline assignment: CDR1 SGHTA and CDR2 FQGTGA. Trimming took off 5 bases at V and 4 bases at J, with 6 bases between the two ends. The CDR3 protein is CASSPVGANVLTF. The CDR3 DNA reads TGTGCCAGCAGCCCCGTGGGGGCCAACGTCCTGACTTTC.

This chain joins TRBV5-4 and TRBJ2-5; D is unresolved. The V gene lost 3 bases and the J gene lost 3 bases, with 9 bases spanning the gap. The length of the CDR3 is 13 residues. CDR1 SGHNT and CDR2 YYREEE come from the germline V gene (reference sequence). The CDR3 is CASSSRLEETQYF. CDR3 nucleotide sequence: TGTGCCAGCAGCTCCCGGCTAGAAGAGACCCAGTACTTC.

The genes are TRBV9 and TRBJ2-1; 8 nucleotides agree with TRBD1. J was trimmed by 8 bases and V by 0 bases; bases with no gene match: 7. CDR3 length: 15 amino acids. Germline lookup yields CDR1 SGDLS and CDR2 YYNGEE. The CDR3 loop reads CASSVAGAGGYEQFF. The CDR3 DNA reads as TGTGCCAGCAGCGTAGCGGGGGCAGGGGGCTATGAGCAGTTCTTC. Combining the CDR3 with reference TRBV9 and TRBJ2-1 gives the whole variable domain DSGVTQTPKHLITATGQRVTLRCSPRSGDLSVYWYQQSLDQGLQFLIQYYNGEERAKGNILERFSAQQFPDLHSELNLSSLELGDSALYFCASSVAGAGGYEQFFGPGTRLTVL.

This clone has just one count. V is TRBV6-6 and J is TRBJ2-7, with a possible D match to TRBD1 (8 bases). The length of the CDR3 is 15 residues. Germline CDR1 reads MNHNY; CDR2 reads SVGAGI (reference sequence). Between the trimmed V and J ends, which lost 6 bases and 4 bases, there was a span of 19 bases. In DNA, the CDR3 is TGTGCCAGCAGAGCCCCCGGACAGGGAGGGTACGAGCAGTACTTC. The encoded protein is CASRAPGQGGYEQYF.

The rearrangement joins TRBV6-1 to TRBJ1-1, with TRBD1 identical over 8 bases. The germline gives CDR1 MNHNS, CDR2 SASEGT. J gave up 1 base and V 3 bases, and 4 bases lay outside the gene matches. This CDR3 spans 15 amino acids. The CDR3 is CASSDQGARNTEAFF. CDR3 DNA: TGTGCCAGCAGTGATCAGGGGGCCCGGAACACTGAAGCTTTCTTT.

The sample holds one count of this clone. This chain connects TRBV15 to TRBJ2-5, with 7 bases fitting TRBD2. The CDR3 consists of 14 residues. The germline V gene has CDR1 LNHNV and CDR2 YYDKDF (reference sequence). Trimming removed 0 bases from V and 5 bases from J; junction bases left unmatched: 3. CDR3 amino acids: CATSRDLLAETQYF. The CDR3, as DNA: TGTGCCACCAGCAGAGACTTACTAGCGGAGACCCAGTACTTC. The full variable domain, in which reference TRBV15 and TRBJ2-5 provide the parts outside the CDR3, is DAMVIQNPRYQVTQFGKPVTLSCSQTLNHNVMYWYQQKSSQAPKLLFHYYDKDFNNEADTPDNFQSRRPNTSFCFLDIRSPGLGDTAMYLCATSRDLLAETQYFGPGTRLLVL.

The rearrangement links TRBV5-5 to TRBJ1-5; D possibly corresponds to TRBD1 (6 bases). V was shortened by 2 bases and J by 0 bases, with 18 bases between the two germline ends. The germline gives CDR1 SGHKS, CDR2 YYEKEE (reference sequence). The CDR3 spans 18 residues. For the CDR3, the DNA is TGTGCCAGCAGCTTCAGGGGCCCAGACAGATATAGCAATCAGCCCCAGCATTTT. Translation: CASSFRGPDRYSNQPQHF.

The J gene is TRBJ1-6, the V gene TRBV27, with D possibly TRBD1 on 5 matching bases. CDR1 is MNHEY and CDR2 is SMNVEV in the germline V gene (reference sequence). The CDR3 runs to 14 residues. The ends were cut back, 9 bases at V and 0 bases at J, with 9 bases in the middle. This CDR3 is CASQTGSYNSPLHF. The CDR3 DNA is TGTGCCAGTCAAACAGGCTCCTATAATTCACCCCTCCACTTT.

V usage is TRBV18 and J usage is TRBJ1-1, with D possibly being TRBD1 (5 bases). The V end was cut by 0 bases, the J end by 5 bases, with 16 bases between. There are 16 residues in the CDR3. Germline values: CDR1 KGHSH, CDR2 LQKENI. CDR3 protein: CASSPPRAGGRTEAFF. The DNA for the CDR3 is TGTGCCAGCTCACCACCACGGGCGGGGGGTAGAACTGAAGCTTTCTTT.

The count of this clone is one. The chain couples TRBV6-2 or TRBV6-3 to TRBJ2-3; D might be TRBD2 (5 bases). CDR1 and CDR2 from the germline V gene are MNHEY and SVGEGT. Trimming took 2 bases from V and 3 from J, leaving 18 bases between them. The CDR3 is made up of 17 amino acids. This CDR3 reads CASSYPGRSRGTDTQYF. The DNA of the CDR3 is TGTGCCAGCAGTTACCCCGGCAGGTCCCGGGGAACAGATACGCAGTATTTT.

The chain uses TRBV19 and TRBJ2-2; a weak D match, TRBD1 (6 bases). Trimming took 5 bases from V and 5 from J, leaving 18 bases between them. The CDR3 spans 16 residues. Germline-derived CDR1 and CDR2 are LNHDA and SQIVND (reference sequence). CDR3 residues: CASSSPLGTQTGELFF. In nucleotides, the CDR3 is TGTGCCAGTAGTTCCCCTTTGGGGACACAGACCGGGGAGCTGTTTTTT.

This chain links TRBV18 with TRBJ1-6, with 7 bases that match TRBD1. This CDR3 spans 16 amino acids. CDR1 and CDR2 (germline): KGHSH, LQKENI. Trimming cost V 1 base and J 6 bases; bases outside gene matches: 6. CDR3 loop: CASSPLPGQTNSPLHF. The CDR3 bases are TGTGCCAGCTCACCACTTCCGGGACAGACTAATTCACCCCTCCACTTT. Full variable domain (remainder filled in from reference TRBV18 and TRBJ1-6): NAGVMQNPRHLVRRRGQEARLRCSPMKGHSHVYWYRQLPEEGLKFMVYLQKENIIDESGMPKERFSAEFPKEGPSILRIQQVVRGDSAAYFCASSPLPGQTNSPLHFGNGTRLTVT.

This clone was recorded many times. This sequence joins TRBV7-6 and TRBJ2-5; weak D call: TRBD2 (6 bases). Trimming stripped 5 bases from V and 4 bases from J, with 14 bases between. Germline V gene sequence: CDR1 SGHVS, CDR2 FNYEAQ. This CDR3 is 14 amino acids long. CDR3 sequence (DNA): TGTGCCAGCAGCCCCACGACTAGTCTAGAGACCCAGTACTTC. Its protein is CASSPTTSLETQYF.

This rearrangement joins TRBV5-1 to TRBJ1-1; the match to TRBD1 covers 7 bases. Germline values: CDR1 SGHRS, CDR2 YFSETQ. The CDR3 has 14 residues. V gave up 10 bases and J gave up 1 base; unmatched junction bases: 10. CDR3 sequence (DNA): TGCGCCGGCCGGACAGGCCCAGCGAACACTGAAGCTTTCTTT. Amino acids: CAGRTGPANTEAFF. Full variable domain (remainder filled in from reference TRBV5-1 and TRBJ1-1): KAGVTQTPRYLIKTRGQQVTLSCSPISGHRSVSWYQQTPGQGLQFLFEYFSETQRNKGNFPGRFSGRQFSNSRSEMNVSTLELGDSALYLCAGRTGPANTEAFFGQGTRLTVV.

This chain connects TRBV5-1 to TRBJ1-1; D is possibly TRBD1 (6 bases). The V gene lost 0 bases and the J gene lost 1 base, with 13 bases spanning the gap. Germline CDR1 SGHRS, CDR2 YFSETQ. The CDR3 has 16 residues. CDR3 protein: CASSLASGATNTEAFF. DNA of the CDR3: TGCGCCAGCAGCTTGGCTTCAGGGGCGACGAACACTGAAGCTTTCTTT.

This rearrangement joins TRBV19 to TRBJ2-1; the match to TRBD2 covers 13 bases. J was trimmed by 0 bases and V by 4 bases; bases with no gene match: 3. This CDR3 has 17 amino acids. Germline assignment: CDR1 LNHDA and CDR2 SQIVND (reference sequence). Here the CDR3 reads CASSKRTSGSSYNEQFF. The CDR3 coding sequence is TGTGCCAGTAGTAAACGGACTAGCGGGAGCTCCTACAATGAGCAGTTCTTC.

The chain is built from TRBV7-3 and TRBJ2-3; 7 bases are shared with TRBD2. The V and J ends lost 5 bases and 4 bases, in that order; junction bases with no gene match: 12. The CDR3 has 16 amino acids. Germline-derived CDR1 and CDR2 are SGHTA and FQGTGA. CDR3 DNA: TGTGCCAGCAGCCGTAGCCCCATAACTAGCGCAGATACGCAGTATTTT. It specifies CASSRSPITSADTQYF.

CDR3 DNA sequence: TGTGCCAGCACCCCAGGCGGGTCCTTCGGAGGCTACACCTTC. This encodes CASTPGGSFGGYTF. V usage is TRBV7-2 and J usage is TRBJ1-2; D gene unclear. V was shortened by 7 bases and J by 8 bases, with 20 bases between the two germline ends. Germline assignment: CDR1 SGHTA and CDR2 FQGNSA. The CDR3 has 14 amino acids.

The V call is TRBV7-2, the J call TRBJ2-1; TRBD2 aligns across 8 bases. CDR3 size: 16 residues. V shed 7 bases and J 9 bases; nucleotides not matched to a gene: 17. Germline loops: CDR1 SGHTA, CDR2 FQGNSA. CDR3 coding DNA: TGTGCCAGCATCCCACCGGGACTAGGTTTTAAGGGTGAGCAGTTCTTC. Its protein product is CASIPPGLGFKGEQFF.

The gene calls are TRBV3-1 (or the pseudogene TRBV3-2) and TRBJ2-2; 12 bases match TRBD2. CDR3 length equals 16 residues. Unmatched junction bases numbered 6, after V lost 4 bases and J lost 6 bases. Germline lookup yields CDR1 LGHDT and CDR2 YNNKEL (reference sequence). CDR3 region: CASSRFGTSGSGELFF. In DNA form, the CDR3 reads TGTGCCAGCAGCCGTTTCGGGACTAGCGGGTCCGGGGAGCTGTTTTTT.

V is TRBV9 and J is TRBJ1-2; unclear D gene. Trimming removed 0 bases at V and 4 bases at J, with 10 bases between. The germline V gene encodes CDR1 SGDLS and CDR2 YYNGEE. The CDR3 contains 14 residues. This CDR3 is CASSVGPDSYGYTF. In DNA, the CDR3 is TGTGCCAGCAGCGTAGGCCCGGACTCCTATGGCTACACCTTC.

The gene calls are TRBV7-3 and TRBJ2-7; 7 nucleotides agree with TRBD1. Germline lookup yields CDR1 SGHTA and CDR2 FQGTGA. CDR3 length equals 13 residues. The J segment lost 5 bases and the V segment lost 2 bases, leaving 3 bases of the junction unmatched. The DNA for the CDR3 is TGTGCCAGCAGCTTAGGGACAGCCAACGAGCAGTACTTC. As protein: CASSLGTANEQYF.